Following are 12 T cell receptor beta chains from one sample sequenced in a study of monozygotic twins with cystic fibrosis. Libraries were prepared by immunoSEQ multiplex PCR; TCRdb keeps only in-frame clonotypes and omits some of them. Of around 33,000 clones in the sample, roughly 84% were seen once. The sequencing input was blood. These receptors were taken from a girl aged 2 to 10 with cystic fibrosis.

This rearrangement joins TRBV10-3 to TRBJ1-2; 10 bases fit TRBD1. The CDR3 totals 14 residues. The germline gives CDR1 ENHRY, CDR2 SYGVKD. V dropped 6 bases and J dropped 8; count of bases not matched to a gene: 9. CDR3 in amino acids: CAIRKDRGLRGYTF. The CDR3, as DNA: TGTGCCATCAGGAAGGACAGGGGGTTACGGGGCTACACCTTC.

This clone turned up a few times. This rearrangement joins TRBV30 to TRBJ2-4, with a tentative D call TRBD2 (5 bases). Trimming took off 3 bases at V and 1 base at J, with 7 bases between the two ends. Per germline, CDR1 GTSNPN and CDR2 SVGIG (reference sequence). This CDR3 contains 13 residues. The CDR3 loop reads CAWRADAKNIQYF. The CDR3, as DNA: TGTGCCTGGAGAGCGGACGCCAAAAACATTCAGTACTTC.

The V call is TRBV5-1, the J call TRBJ2-7; possible D gene TRBD2, 7 bases. Trimming removed 0 bases at V and 0 bases at J, with 13 bases between. The CDR3 is made up of 16 amino acids. Germline V CDR1 and CDR2: SGHRS, YFSETQ. CDR3 bases: TGCGCCAGCAGCTTGGGCCGGGGGGCCCCCTCCTACGAGCAGTACTTC. Its translation is CASSLGRGAPSYEQYF.

Only a few counts were recorded for this clone. The CDR3 sequence: CAISDLLWNEQFF. The CDR3 DNA is TGTGCCATCTCGGACCTTTTGTGGAATGAGCAGTTCTTC. The chain carries TRBV15 and TRBJ2-1; D gene unclear. The germline CDR1 and CDR2 sequences are LNHNV and YYDKDF (reference sequence). The CDR3 is 13 residues long. Trimming pared 10 bases from V and 7 bases from J, leaving 17 bases between. Full variable domain (remainder filled in from reference TRBV15 and TRBJ2-1): DAMVIQNPRYQVTQFGKPVTLSCSQTLNHNVMYWYQQKSSQAPKLLFHYYDKDFNNEADTPDNFQSRRPNTSFCFLDIRSPGLGDTAMYLCAISDLLWNEQFFGPGTRLTVL.

A few counts support this clone. CDR3 loop: CASSVGGGVKTGNTIYF. The CDR3 DNA reads as TGTGCCAGCAGCGTCGGCGGGGGGGTAAAAACTGGAAACACCATATATTTT. The chain combines TRBV9 with TRBJ1-3, with a possible D match to TRBD1 (5 bases). The ends were cut back, 2 bases at V and 2 bases at J, with 17 bases in the middle. The length of the CDR3 is 17 residues. Germline CDR1 SGDLS, CDR2 YYNGEE.

V gene TRBV5-1 combines with J gene TRBJ2-3; 9 nucleotides line up with TRBD2. This CDR3 comprises 17 residues. J lost 0 bases, V lost 5 bases, and 10 bases had no gene match. Germline V gene data show CDR1 as SGHRS and CDR2 as YFSETQ. The CDR3 here is CASSFFSGGVSTDTQYF. CDR3 DNA: TGCGCCAGCAGTTTTTTTAGCGGGGGCGTTAGCACAGATACGCAGTATTTT. Full variable domain (remainder filled in from reference TRBV5-1 and TRBJ2-3): KAGVTQTPRYLIKTRGQQVTLSCSPISGHRSVSWYQQTPGQGLQFLFEYFSETQRNKGNFPGRFSGRQFSNSRSEMNVSTLELGDSALYLCASSFFSGGVSTDTQYFGPGTRLTVL.

The gene calls are TRBV7-6 and TRBJ1-1; maybe TRBD1 (6 bases). Trimming stripped 5 bases from V and 0 bases from J, with 13 bases between. CDR3 length: 15 amino acids. Germline V gene data show CDR1 as SGHVS and CDR2 as FNYEAQ. The DNA for the CDR3 is TGTGCCAGCAGCCCTGGACAGCGTTTGAACACTGAAGCTTTCTTT. Its translation: CASSPGQRLNTEAFF. Variable domain in full (rest from reference TRBV7-6 and TRBJ1-1): GAGVSQSPRYKVTKRGQDVALRCDPISGHVSLYWYRQALGQGPEFLTYFNYEAQQDKSGLPNDRFSAERPEGSISTLTIQRTEQRDSAMYRCASSPGQRLNTEAFFGQGTRLTVV.

The chain recombines TRBV6-5 with TRBJ2-7, with 7 positions matching TRBD2. The CDR3 is 14 residues long. V was pared by 4 bases and J by 1 base, with 4 bases of the junction left unmatched. Looked up from germline, CDR1 is MNHEY and CDR2 is SVGAGI. In DNA form, the CDR3 reads TGTGCCAGCAGTTCGGCCGGGAGGTCCTACGAGCAGTACTTC. This sequence encodes CASSSAGRSYEQYF.

The chain couples TRBV6-5 to TRBJ2-1; a possible D gene is TRBD2 (6 bases). This CDR3 contains 15 residues. CDR1 is MNHEY and CDR2 is SVGAGI in the germline V gene. V lost 2 bases to trimming and J lost 4 bases, with 12 bases between them. The CDR3, as DNA: TGTGCCAGCAGTTACCTCCCTAGCGATTACAATGAGCAGTTCTTC. This codes for CASSYLPSDYNEQFF.

The chain uses TRBV6-5 and TRBJ2-3, with D maybe TRBD2 (5 bases). Trimming stripped 1 base from V and 2 bases from J, with 13 bases between. Germline CDR1 MNHEY, CDR2 SVGAGI. The CDR3 is made up of 16 amino acids. CDR3 sequence: CASSYLRVGDTDTQYF. CDR3 bases: TGTGCCAGCAGTTACTTGAGGGTTGGAGACACAGATACGCAGTATTTT.

The genes are TRBV2 and TRBJ2-2, with 12 positions matching TRBD2. V trimming: 5 bases; J trimming: 1 base; junction bases outside the gene matches: 5. Per the germline V gene, CDR1 is SNHLY and CDR2 is FYNNEI. The CDR3 length is 17 residues. Here the CDR3 reads CASSRASGGVNTGELFF. Here the CDR3 DNA reads TGTGCCAGCAGTAGGGCTAGCGGGGGGGTGAACACCGGGGAGCTGTTTTTT.

This sequence joins TRBV6-1 and TRBJ2-4; D call uncertain. This CDR3 is built from 18 residues. Between the trimmed V and J ends, which lost 3 bases and 0 bases, there was a span of 18 bases. Per the germline V gene, CDR1 is MNHNS and CDR2 is SASEGT. The CDR3 protein is CASSDTGLGLAAKNIQYF. CDR3 in DNA: TGTGCCAGCAGTGATACTGGGTTGGGGTTGGCAGCCAAAAACATTCAGTACTTC.